The entry that follows covers one TCR beta chain sequence. The data stem from a study of blood T cell repertoires in COVID-19. Per germline, CDR1 SGDLS and CDR2 YYNGEE. V lost 3 bases and J lost 4; bases outside the gene matches: 7. This CDR3 comprises 16 residues. The method was immunoSEQ multiplex PCR; TCRdb's version includes in-frame clones alone and lacks a portion of them. The data hold 150,000 to 200,000 clones, with 82% observed a single time. Sequencing was carried out using PBMCs or T cells enriched from blood (not recorded which). The receptor was isolated from a man aged 50 to 59 who had recovered from COVID-19. The chain uses TRBV9 and TRBJ2-2, with 9 bases matching TRBD1. Here the CDR3 DNA reads TGTGCCAGCAGCGGTACCGGGACAGGGCCCACCGGGGAGCTGTTTTTT. This codes for CASSGTGTGPTGELFF.